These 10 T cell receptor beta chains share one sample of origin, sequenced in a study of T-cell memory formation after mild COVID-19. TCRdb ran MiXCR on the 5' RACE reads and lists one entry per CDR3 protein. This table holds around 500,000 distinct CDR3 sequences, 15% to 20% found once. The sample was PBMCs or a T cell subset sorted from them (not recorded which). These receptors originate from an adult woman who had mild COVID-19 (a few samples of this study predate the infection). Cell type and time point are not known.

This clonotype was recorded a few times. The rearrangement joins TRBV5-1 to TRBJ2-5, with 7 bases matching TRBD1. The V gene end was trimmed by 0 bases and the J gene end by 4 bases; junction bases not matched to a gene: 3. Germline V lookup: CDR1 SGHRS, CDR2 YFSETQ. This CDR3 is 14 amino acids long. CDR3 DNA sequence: TGCGCCAGCAGCTTGGGACAGGGTCCAGAGACCCAGTACTTC. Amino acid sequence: CASSLGQGPETQYF. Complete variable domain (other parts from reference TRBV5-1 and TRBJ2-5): KAGVTQTPRYLIKTRGQQVTLSCSPISGHRSVSWYQQTPGQGLQFLFEYFSETQRNKGNFPGRFSGRQFSNSRSEMNVSTLELGDSALYLCASSLGQGPETQYFGPGTRLLVL.

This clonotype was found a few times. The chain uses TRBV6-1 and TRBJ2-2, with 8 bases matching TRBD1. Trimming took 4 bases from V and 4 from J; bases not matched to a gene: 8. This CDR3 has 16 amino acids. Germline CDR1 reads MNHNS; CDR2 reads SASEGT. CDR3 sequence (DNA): TGTGCCAGCAGTGCGGGGGACAGGCTATTCACCGGGGAGCTGTTTTTT. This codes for CASSAGDRLFTGELFF.

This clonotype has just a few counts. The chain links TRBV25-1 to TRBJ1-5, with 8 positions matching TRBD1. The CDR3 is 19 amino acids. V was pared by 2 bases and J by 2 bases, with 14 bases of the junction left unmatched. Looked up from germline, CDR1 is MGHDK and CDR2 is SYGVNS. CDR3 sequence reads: CASSEGGNTGGLGNQPQHF. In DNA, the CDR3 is TGTGCCAGCAGTGAAGGAGGAAATACAGGGGGATTGGGCAATCAGCCCCAGCATTTT.

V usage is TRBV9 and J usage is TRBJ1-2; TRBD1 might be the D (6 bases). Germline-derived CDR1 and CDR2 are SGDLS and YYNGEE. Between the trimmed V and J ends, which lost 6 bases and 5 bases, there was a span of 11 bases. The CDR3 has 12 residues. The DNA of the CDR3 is TGTGCCAGCACAGGGGCGAGGTATGGCTACACCTTC. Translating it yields CASTGARYGYTF.

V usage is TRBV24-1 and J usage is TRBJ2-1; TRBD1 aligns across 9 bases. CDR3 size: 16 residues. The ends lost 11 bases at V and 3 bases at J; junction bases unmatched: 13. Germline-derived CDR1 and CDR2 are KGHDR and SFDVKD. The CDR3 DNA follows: TGTGCCATCCCCCCCACAGGGGGCAGTAGCTACAATGAGCAGTTCTTC. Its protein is CAIPPTGGSSYNEQFF.

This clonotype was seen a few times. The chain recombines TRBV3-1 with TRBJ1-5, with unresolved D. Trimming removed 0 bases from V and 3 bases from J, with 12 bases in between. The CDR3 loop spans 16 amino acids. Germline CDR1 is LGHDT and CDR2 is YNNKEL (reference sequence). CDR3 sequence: CASSQDRPAFNQPQHF. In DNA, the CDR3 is TGTGCCAGCAGCCAAGATCGTCCTGCTTTCAATCAGCCCCAGCATTTT.

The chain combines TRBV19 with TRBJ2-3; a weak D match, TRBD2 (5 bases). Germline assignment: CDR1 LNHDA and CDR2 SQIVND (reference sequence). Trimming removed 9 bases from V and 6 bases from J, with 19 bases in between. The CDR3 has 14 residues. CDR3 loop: CASAGRTREDTQYF. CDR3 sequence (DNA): TGTGCCAGCGCAGGACGGACTCGAGAGGATACGCAGTATTTT.

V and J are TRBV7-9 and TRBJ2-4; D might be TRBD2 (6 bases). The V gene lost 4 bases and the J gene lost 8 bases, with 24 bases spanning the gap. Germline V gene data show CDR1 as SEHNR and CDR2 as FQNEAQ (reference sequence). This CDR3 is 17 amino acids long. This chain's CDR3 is CASSSSWDPRESDIQYF. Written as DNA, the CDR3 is TGTGCCAGCAGCTCATCTTGGGATCCCCGGGAGTCGGACATTCAGTACTTC.

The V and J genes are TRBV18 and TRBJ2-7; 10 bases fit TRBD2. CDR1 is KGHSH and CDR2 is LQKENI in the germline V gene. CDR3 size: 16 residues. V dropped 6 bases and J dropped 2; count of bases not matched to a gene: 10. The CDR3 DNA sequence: TGTGCCAGCTCGGCCGGGACTAGCGTTCCCCCCTACGAGCAGTACTTC. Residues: CASSAGTSVPPYEQYF.

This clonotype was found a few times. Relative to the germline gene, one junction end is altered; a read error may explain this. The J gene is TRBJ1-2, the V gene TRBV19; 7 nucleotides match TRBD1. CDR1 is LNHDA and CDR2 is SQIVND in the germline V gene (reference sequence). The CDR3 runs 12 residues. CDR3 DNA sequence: TGTGCCAGCCAACTCGGGACAGCTGCTTTCAATTTC. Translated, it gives CASQLGTAAFNF.